This TCR beta chain was profiled in a study of T cell repertoires in aging, cancer and after chemotherapy. Overall study context: Over several months to years, re-sampled healthy donor repertoires clearly shared clones.

The CDR3 spans 15 residues. The V gene's germline CDR1 is SEHNR and CDR2 FQNEAQ (reference sequence). Trimming took 5 bases from V and 0 from J; bases not matched to a gene: 3. A mixed TRB-A/B primer pool amplified rearranged TRB by multiplex touch-down PCR. TCRdb processed the multiplex PCR reads anew with MiXCR; each CDR3 protein has one entry. The profile covers around 2,400 distinct CDR3 sequences, with about 26% appearing a single time and roughly 5% taken by the ten largest. Findings and limits, study-wide: Immunological memory after chemotherapy cannot be judged from the repertoire data.

Peripheral blood genomic DNA, not sorted cells or RNA, was the template. To note about this clonotype: Its target is unknown.

This TCR derives from a human donor in good health. Input material: blood. The genes are TRBV7-9 and TRBJ2-3; 9 bases are a match to TRBD1. CDR3 DNA sequence: TGTGCCAGCAGCCCCGGGACAGGGAGCACAGATACGCAGTATTTT. This translates into CASSPGTGSTDTQYF.